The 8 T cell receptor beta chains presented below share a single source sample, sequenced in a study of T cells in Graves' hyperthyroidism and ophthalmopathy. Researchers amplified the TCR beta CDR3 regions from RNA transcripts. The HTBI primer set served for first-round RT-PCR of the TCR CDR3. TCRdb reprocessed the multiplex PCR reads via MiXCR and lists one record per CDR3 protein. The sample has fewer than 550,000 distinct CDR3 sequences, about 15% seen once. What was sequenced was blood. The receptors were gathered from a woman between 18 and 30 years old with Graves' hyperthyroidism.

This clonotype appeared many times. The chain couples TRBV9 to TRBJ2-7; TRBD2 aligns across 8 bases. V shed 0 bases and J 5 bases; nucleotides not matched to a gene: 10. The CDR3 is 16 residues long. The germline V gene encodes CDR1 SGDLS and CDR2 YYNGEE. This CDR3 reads CASSVGEGLAHHEQYF. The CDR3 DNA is TGTGCCAGCAGCGTAGGGGAAGGACTAGCCCACCACGAGCAGTACTTC.

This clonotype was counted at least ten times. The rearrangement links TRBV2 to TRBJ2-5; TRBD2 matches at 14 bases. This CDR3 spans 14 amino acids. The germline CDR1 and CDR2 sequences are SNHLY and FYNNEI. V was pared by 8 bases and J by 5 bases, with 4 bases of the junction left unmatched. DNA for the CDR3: TGTGCCAGCGGTCGGACTAGCGGGGGGGAGACCCAGTACTTC. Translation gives CASGRTSGGETQYF.

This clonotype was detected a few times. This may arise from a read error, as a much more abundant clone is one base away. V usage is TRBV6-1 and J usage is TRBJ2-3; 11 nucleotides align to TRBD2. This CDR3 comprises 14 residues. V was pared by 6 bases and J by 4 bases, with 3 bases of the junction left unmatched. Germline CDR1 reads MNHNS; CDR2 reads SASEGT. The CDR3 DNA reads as TGTGCCAGCAGGGAGGGACTAGCGGCAGATACGCAGTATTTT. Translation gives CASREGLAADTQYF.

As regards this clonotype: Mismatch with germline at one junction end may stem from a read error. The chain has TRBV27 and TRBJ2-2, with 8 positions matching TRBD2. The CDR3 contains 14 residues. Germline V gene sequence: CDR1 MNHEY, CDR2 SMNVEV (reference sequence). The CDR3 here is CASAGGANTGELLF. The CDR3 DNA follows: TGTGCCTCCGCCGGGGGGGCGAACACCGGGGAGCTGCTTTTT.

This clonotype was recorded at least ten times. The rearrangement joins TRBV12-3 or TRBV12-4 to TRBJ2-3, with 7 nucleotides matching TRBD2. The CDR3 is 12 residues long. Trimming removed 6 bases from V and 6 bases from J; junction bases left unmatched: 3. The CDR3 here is CASRSGGDTQYF. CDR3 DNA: TGTGCCAGCAGGTCCGGGGGGGATACGCAGTATTTT.

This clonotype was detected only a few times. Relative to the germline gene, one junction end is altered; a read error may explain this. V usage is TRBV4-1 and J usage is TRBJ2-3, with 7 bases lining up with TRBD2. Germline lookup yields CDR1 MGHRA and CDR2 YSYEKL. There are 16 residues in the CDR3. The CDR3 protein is CASSQGGSGDTDAQYF. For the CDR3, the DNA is TGCGCCAGCAGCCAAGGGGGAAGCGGGGATACAGATGCGCAGTATTTT.

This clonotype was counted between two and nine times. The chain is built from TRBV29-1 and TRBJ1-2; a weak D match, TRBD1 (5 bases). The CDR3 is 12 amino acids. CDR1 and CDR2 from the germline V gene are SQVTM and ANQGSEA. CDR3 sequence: CRVDPGEGGYTF. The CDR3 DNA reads TGCAGGGTGGACCCGGGGGAAGGGGGCTACACCTTC.

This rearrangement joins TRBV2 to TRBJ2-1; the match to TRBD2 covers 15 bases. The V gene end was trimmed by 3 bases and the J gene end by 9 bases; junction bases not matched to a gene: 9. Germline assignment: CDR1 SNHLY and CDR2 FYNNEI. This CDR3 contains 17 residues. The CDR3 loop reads CASSDRTSGGAGGEQFF. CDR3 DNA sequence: TGTGCCAGCAGTGACCGGACTAGCGGGGGGGCCGGAGGTGAGCAGTTCTTC.